The rows below give T cell receptor beta chains drawn from one sample of a study of shared clonotypes between healthy human individuals. TCRdb keeps only in-frame clones here, not all; method: immunoSEQ multiplex PCR. The table has approximately 1.4 million clones, nearly 99% seen once. The sequencing sample was made of naive CD4+ T cells sorted from blood. All receptors come from a man aged 25 to 40 in good health. Each CDR3 is given with its conserved first and last residue. The D gene is left open where the match is weak. Clone size appears in some rows only: once, few, many, or a class for an expanded clone.

DNA | CDR3 | D | V | length | size | J
TGTGCCAGCGGTAGGACAGGGGGCTACGAGCAGTACTTC | CASGRTGGYEQYF | TRBD1 | TRBV7-9 | 13 | - | TRBJ2-7
TGTGCCAGCAGCTCAGACAGGAGGACAGATACGCAGTATTTT | CASSSDRRTDTQYF | - | TRBV7-9 | 14 | - | TRBJ2-3
TGTGCCAGCAGAGTCACCGGGGAGCTGTTTTTT | CASRVTGELFF | - | TRBV28 | 11 | - | TRBJ2-2
TGTGCCAGCAACTTCCCGGAGGCGAATTTGTTTTTT | CASNFPEANLFF | - | TRBV2 | 12 | - | TRBJ1-4
TGTGCCAGCAGATCCCCGGGACAGGGTTACGAGCAGTACTTC | CASRSPGQGYEQYF | TRBD1 | TRBV7-9 | 14 | - | TRBJ2-7
TGCGCCAGCAGCGTTGGAGCGTCAGGACGGGGGGAAAAACTGTTTTTT | CASSVGASGRGEKLFF | - | TRBV5-1 | 16 | - | TRBJ1-4
TGTGCCAGCAGTGCTTTAGCGGGCTACAATGAGCAGTTCTTC | CASSALAGYNEQFF | TRBD2 | TRBV6-1 | 14 | - | TRBJ2-1
TGTGCCAGCAGATCAACCCGGGGACAGATTTACAATGAGCAGTTCTTC | CASRSTRGQIYNEQFF | TRBD1 | TRBV11-2 | 16 | - | TRBJ2-1
TGTGCCAGCAGCTTGTTTAGGGGTAGTATCAATGAGCAGTTCTTC | CASSLFRGSINEQFF | - | TRBV5-4 | 15 | - | TRBJ2-1
TGTGCCTGGAGTCACGGGGGGACTGAAGCTTTCTTT | CAWSHGGTEAFF | - | TRBV30 | 12 | once | TRBJ1-1
TGCGCCAGCAGCCCGCGATCTCTGTCCGTTCACGGCACCATATATTTT | CASSPRSLSVHGTIYF | - | TRBV5-1 | 16 | - | TRBJ1-3
TGTGCCAGCAGCTTCGAGGCAGCCACAAACACCGGGGAGCTGTTTTTT | CASSFEAATNTGELFF | - | TRBV7-6 | 16 | - | TRBJ2-2
TGTGCCAGTAGTATTTCGGGAGGGTACACAGATACGCAGTATTTT | CASSISGGYTDTQYF | TRBD2 | TRBV19 | 15 | - | TRBJ2-3
TGCGCCAGCAGCATGGGGCAGTACTCTGGAAACACCATATATTTT | CASSMGQYSGNTIYF | - | TRBV5-1 | 15 | - | TRBJ1-3
TGTGCCAGCAGCGTAGCTAGTTGGTACAATGAGCAGTTCTTC | CASSVASWYNEQFF | - | TRBV9 | 14 | - | TRBJ2-1
TGTGCCAGCAGCTTAAAGCCGGCAGGGGTCTCCTACGAGCAGTACTTC | CASSLKPAGVSYEQYF | - | TRBV7-2 | 16 | - | TRBJ2-7
TGTGCCAGCTCCCCACTAGCGGGAGTCACAGATACGCAGTATTTT | CASSPLAGVTDTQYF | TRBD2 | TRBV18 | 15 | - | TRBJ2-3
TGTGCCAGCAGTGAACGTGGACAGGGCTTGACAGATACGCAGTATTTT | CASSERGQGLTDTQYF | TRBD1 | TRBV2 | 16 | - | TRBJ2-3
TGCGCCAGCAGCCAAGAAGCCCTCTCCTCTGGGGCCAACGTCCTGACTTTC | CASSQEALSSGANVLTF | - | TRBV4-3 | 17 | - | TRBJ2-6
TGTGCCAGTAGTATGGACACCTGGAACACTGAAGCTTTCTTT | CASSMDTWNTEAFF | - | TRBV19 | 14 | - | TRBJ1-1
TGTGCCAGCAGCCTCACGTTAGCGGGACACAATGAGCAGTTCTTC | CASSLTLAGHNEQFF | TRBD2 | TRBV6-5 | 15 | - | TRBJ2-1
TGTGCCAGCAGGGTGGACAGTAACTATGGCTACACCTTC | CASRVDSNYGYTF | - | TRBV28 | 13 | - | TRBJ1-2
TGTGCCAGCAGCGATGAGGGCGGGGGTCGAGGAAAACTGTTTTTT | CASSDEGGGRGKLFF | - | TRBV2 | 15 | once | TRBJ1-4
TGTGCCAGCAGTGATGTACAGGGCACCGGGGAGCTGTTTTTT | CASSDVQGTGELFF | - | TRBV25-1 | 14 | - | TRBJ2-2
TGTGCCAGCAGTGGAGGACGGAGCAATGAGCAGTTCTTC | CASSGGRSNEQFF | - | TRBV2 | 13 | - | TRBJ2-1
TGTGCCACCAGCAAGGGACACTCCTATGGCTACACCTTC | CATSKGHSYGYTF | - | TRBV15 | 13 | - | TRBJ1-2
TGTGCCAGCAGCTATCCCACTCCAGGGGCAGATACGCAGTATTTT | CASSYPTPGADTQYF | - | TRBV5-6 | 15 | - | TRBJ2-3
TGTGCCAGTAGTATGGGTGAAGGGGGCTCCTACGAGCAGTACTTC | CASSMGEGGSYEQYF | - | TRBV19 | 15 | - | TRBJ2-7
TGTGCCAGCAGCGCTGACAGGGAAACAGATACGCAGTATTTT | CASSADRETDTQYF | TRBD1 | TRBV11-2 | 14 | - | TRBJ2-3
TGCGCCAGCAGTGCGGGACTGGGAGAGACCCAGTACTTC | CASSAGLGETQYF | - | TRBV10-1 | 13 | - | TRBJ2-5
TGTGCCAGCAGCCCCCGGGGTGGAAACACCATATATTTT | CASSPRGGNTIYF | - | TRBV11-2 | 13 | - | TRBJ1-3